This entry lists 11 T cell receptor beta chains sequenced from one sample in a study of OX40 agonist ivuxolimab in advanced cancers. Generated by immunoSEQ multiplex PCR, the TCRdb table keeps only in-frame clones and is missing some. The sample contains roughly 25,000 clones, about two thirds of which appear only once. The sequencing here drew on CD4+ or CD8+ T cells sorted from blood, taken in a trial of the OX40 agonist ivuxolimab. Receptors were obtained from an adult with an advanced solid tumor such as melanoma, head and neck, liver or kidney cancer.

The chain joins TRBV4-3 to TRBJ2-2, with a possible D match to TRBD2 (5 bases). CDR3 length equals 12 residues. V was shortened by 6 bases and J by 3 bases, with 5 bases between the two germline ends. The germline V gene has CDR1 LGHNA and CDR2 YSLEER. CDR3 loop: CASRGDTGELFF. The CDR3 nucleotides read TGCGCCAGCAGGGGAGACACCGGGGAGCTGTTTTTT.

CDR3 coding DNA: TGTGCCTGGAGGGACACAGAGAGGGGAAACACCATATATTTT. Translating it yields CAWRDTERGNTIYF. This chain joins TRBV30 and TRBJ1-3; D might be TRBD1 (5 bases). CDR3 size: 14 residues. Germline-derived CDR1 and CDR2 are GTSNPN and SVGIG (reference sequence). Trimming pared 3 bases from V and 4 bases from J, leaving 13 bases between.

The V call is TRBV30, the J call TRBJ1-1, with D hard to call. This CDR3 has 12 amino acids. Germline CDR1 GTSNPN, CDR2 SVGIG (reference sequence). Trimming took off 3 bases at V and 6 bases at J, with 11 bases between the two ends. CDR3 coding DNA: TGTGCCTGGAGCCTTAGACCCCCTGAAGCTTTCTTT. This translates into CAWSLRPPEAFF. The full variable domain, its missing parts supplied by reference TRBV30 and TRBJ1-1, is SQTIHQWPATLVQPVGSPLSLECTVEGTSNPNLYWYRQAAGRGLQLLFYSVGIGQISSEVPQNLSASRPQDRQFILSSKKLLLSDSGFYLCAWSLRPPEAFFGQGTRLTVV.

This clone was recorded a few times. The chain is built from TRBV4-1 and TRBJ1-4; no reliable D call. Trimming removed 0 bases at V and 0 bases at J, with 8 bases between. CDR3 length equals 16 residues. Germline CDR1 and CDR2: MGHRA and YSYEKL. The CDR3 here is CASSQDPYSTNEKLFF. The DNA for the CDR3 is TGCGCCAGCAGCCAAGATCCCTATTCAACTAATGAAAAACTGTTTTTT.

The rearrangement links TRBV7-2 to TRBJ2-7; D might be TRBD1 (6 bases). The V end lost 2 bases, the J end lost 3 bases, and 14 bases lay between the germline ends. CDR3 length equals 15 residues. Germline V lookup: CDR1 SGHTA, CDR2 FQGNSA. CDR3 nucleotides: TGTGCCAGCAGCTTAATGGACAGTAAATACTACGAGCAGTACTTC. The encoded protein is CASSLMDSKYYEQYF.

This clone was seen only a few times. The V and J genes are TRBV6-5 and TRBJ1-2; TRBD1 might be the D (6 bases). Trimming cost V 5 bases and J 12 bases, with 13 bases left between them. Germline values: CDR1 MNHEY, CDR2 SVGAGI. The CDR3 has 11 amino acids. CDR3 residues: CASSLSGTHTF. The DNA for the CDR3 is TGTGCCAGCAGTCTCTCCGGGACACACACCTTC.

The chain uses TRBV28 and TRBJ1-1; 8 positions agree with TRBD1. The germline V gene encodes CDR1 MDHEN and CDR2 SYDVKM. This CDR3 contains 16 residues. J lost 1 base, V lost 10 bases, and 14 bases had no gene match. The DNA for the CDR3 is TGTGCCATCAACGGAATCCCCGGGACAGGGAACACTGAAGCTTTCTTT. This sequence encodes CAINGIPGTGNTEAFF.

This rearrangement joins TRBV9 to TRBJ2-7, with D possibly TRBD1 on 6 matching bases. Germline loops: CDR1 SGDLS, CDR2 YYNGEE. Trimming shortened V by 3 bases and J by 6 bases, and 10 bases separated the two germline ends. The CDR3 is 12 amino acids. The CDR3 region is CASSGTGPEQYF. CDR3 bases: TGTGCCAGCAGCGGAACAGGGCCCGAGCAGTACTTC.

The rearrangement links TRBV6-4 to TRBJ2-1; D not resolved. Between the trimmed V and J ends, which lost 3 bases and 8 bases, there was a span of 17 bases. CDR1 is MRHNA and CDR2 is SNTAGT in the germline V gene. The length of the CDR3 is 15 residues. Here the CDR3 reads CASSESPNGWYEQFF. CDR3 coding DNA: TGTGCCAGCAGTGAGTCGCCTAATGGTTGGTATGAGCAGTTCTTC.

The genes are TRBV29-1 and TRBJ2-7; D assignment may be TRBD1 or TRBD2 (5 bases each). Trimming shortened V by 7 bases and J by 2 bases, and 18 bases separated the two germline ends. The germline V gene has CDR1 SQVTM and CDR2 ANQGSEA. The CDR3 length is 14 residues. CDR3 amino acids: CSAIPGSTTYEQYF. The DNA for the CDR3 is TGCAGCGCTATCCCAGGGAGCACCACCTACGAGCAGTACTTC.

This clone turned up a few times. The genes are TRBV4-1 and TRBJ2-1; the match to TRBD1 covers 7 bases. Germline CDR1 is MGHRA and CDR2 is YSYEKL. Trimming at V came to 1 base and at J to 6 bases, leaving 15 bases not matched to a gene. This CDR3 region has 18 residues. The CDR3 reads CASSQALTGTPMGNEQFF. Written as DNA, the CDR3 is TGCGCCAGCAGCCAAGCTCTGACAGGGACCCCTATGGGCAATGAGCAGTTCTTC.